This paragraph covers one T cell receptor (beta chain) sequence. This sample was included in a study of blood T cell repertoires in COVID-19. Turning to the study itself: COVID-19 samples, acute and convalescent, were from the United States, Italy and Spain. PBMCs, B-cell-depleted T cells, or T cells provided the cDNA or gDNA that made up the material.

Assay used: immunoSEQ multiplex PCR; TCRdb lists only in-frame clones, some missing. The sample includes about 210,000 clones, 90% to 95% seen only once; the top ten take more than 0.95%. The CDR3 spans 16 residues. Trimming at V came to 5 bases and at J to 0 bases, leaving 5 bases not matched to a gene. CDR1 and CDR2 from the germline V gene are SGDLS and YYNGEE. Sequencing was performed on peripheral blood. This TCR derives from a man aged 25-40 years with acute or convalescent COVID-19. The rearrangement links TRBV9 to TRBJ1-6; TRBD1 agrees at 7 bases. The CDR3 protein is CASREGQSSYNSPLHF. CDR3 nucleotides: TGTGCCAGCAGAGAGGGACAGAGCTCCTATAATTCACCCCTCCACTTT.